Below, 20 T cell receptor beta chains from the same sample are listed, as sequenced in a study of tumor and adjacent non-tumor tissue in lung cancer. Three rounds of nested PCR, following a modified ARM-PCR protocol, produced the TCRbeta library. TCRdb passed the multiplex PCR reads through MiXCR, listing each CDR3 protein once. The sample includes approximately 75,000 distinct CDR3 sequences, around four fifths of them seen just once. No cell sorting was done before RNA was extracted from the tissue. Material for sequencing was lung tumor tissue. These receptors originate from a woman aged 45-65 years with non-small cell lung cancer.

V usage is TRBV28 and J usage is TRBJ1-2; the D is unclear. The ends were cut back, 9 bases at V and 4 bases at J, with 15 bases in the middle. Germline V gives CDR1 MDHEN, CDR2 SYDVKM. The CDR3 is 13 residues long. The CDR3 nucleotides are TGTGCCAGAAGGGCGATAGGGAGCTATGGCTACACCTTC. Amino acids: CARRAIGSYGYTF.

On this clonotype itself: A much larger clone lies one base from this, so it may be a read error. The chain recombines TRBV7-9 with TRBJ2-7; possible D gene TRBD1, 6 bases. Germline lookup yields CDR1 SEHNR and CDR2 FQNEAQ (reference sequence). The CDR3 spans 17 residues. Trimming removed 2 bases from V and 2 bases from J, with 19 bases in between. CDR3 sequence: CASSLSRGKGETYEQYF. The CDR3 region has the DNA TGTGCCAGCAGCTTATCCCGAGGGAAGGGGGAGACCTACGAGCAGTACTTC. Variable domain in full (rest from reference TRBV7-9 and TRBJ2-7): DTGVSQNPRHKITKRGQNVTFRCDPISEHNRLYWYRQTLGQGPEFLTYFQNEAQLEKSRLLSDRFSAERPKGSFSTLEIQRTEQGDSAMYLCASSLSRGKGETYEQYFGPGTRLTVT.

A word on this clonotype: The junction does not match germline at one end; this may be a read error. V gene TRBV12-3 or TRBV12-4 combines with J gene TRBJ1-2; tentatively, D is TRBD1 (5 bases). The CDR3 has 12 amino acids. The chain's CDR3 is CATPRERGGCTF. The CDR3 coding sequence is TGTGCCACCCCCAGGGAACGCGGTGGCTGCACGTTC.

This clonotype was observed once. Compared with germline, one end of the junction differs, possibly owing to a read error. The chain couples TRBV11-2 to TRBJ2-1; TRBD2 matches at 10 bases. Germline V CDR1 and CDR2: SGHAT, FQNNGV. The CDR3 loop spans 15 amino acids. CDR3 sequence (DNA): TGTACCAGCAGCTTAGGAGCGGGAGGGCACAATGAGCAGTTCTTC. It translates to CTSSLGAGGHNEQFF.

The chain combines TRBV6-1 with TRBJ2-1; 8 bases match TRBD2. CDR3 length equals 15 residues. The V gene's germline CDR1 is MNHNS and CDR2 SASEGT. The V gene end was trimmed by 6 bases and the J gene end by 12 bases; junction bases not matched to a gene: 16. CDR3 in amino acids: CASSEQTGGGNRQFF. Here the CDR3 DNA reads TGTGCCAGCAGCGAACAGACGGGGGGGGGCAATAGGCAGTTCTTC.

About this clonotype: At one of its ends the junction is not consistent with the germline gene, which may arise from a read error. The chain is built from TRBV29-1 and TRBJ2-4, with D perhaps TRBD1 (6 bases). The V gene's germline CDR1 is SQVTM and CDR2 ANQGSEA. This CDR3 region has 13 residues. CDR3 residues: CSVFKPGVDIQCF. CDR3 in DNA: TGCAGCGTTTTTAAACCAGGGGTAGACATTCAGTGCTTC.

As for this clonotype: One end of the junction does not line up with germline, which may come from a read error. The genes are TRBV11-3 and TRBJ2-3; 7 nucleotides agree with TRBD2. This CDR3 is 16 amino acids long. Germline CDR1 SGHNT, CDR2 YENEEA. CDR3 bases: TGTGCCAGCAGTTTAGGACGGCGGGAGAGTGCAGATGCACAGTATTTT. Translated, it gives CASSLGRRESADAQYF.

The CDR3 DNA reads as TGCGTAAGCAGGGGTAACTCGGAGACCCAGTACTTC. Translating gives CVSRGNSETQYF. The chain combines TRBV29-1 with TRBJ2-5, with D tentatively TRBD1 (6 bases). This CDR3 contains 12 residues. Germline assignment: CDR1 SQVTM and CDR2 ANQGSEA.

Of note for this clonotype: The junction shows a germline mismatch at one end, possibly a read error. The chain links TRBV11-2 to TRBJ2-7; D might be TRBD1 or TRBD2, each matching 5 bases. The CDR3 extends over 17 amino acids. Germline CDR1 and CDR2: SGHAT and FQNNGV. CDR3 protein: CAGSLDRDGRASYEQCF. The CDR3 DNA sequence: TGTGCCGGCAGCTTAGATCGGGACGGTAGGGCCTCCTACGAGCAGTGCTTC.

With regard to this clonotype: The junction and the germline gene differ at one end; a read error may be behind it. The chain has TRBV10-2 and TRBJ2-1; 7 bases map to TRBD2. Germline CDR1 is WSHSY and CDR2 is SAAADI. The CDR3 is 16 amino acids. CDR3 sequence: CASSESGTNGMNEQIF. The CDR3 bases are TGCGCCAGCAGTGAGTCGGGGACTAACGGGATGAATGAGCAGATCTTC.

The rearrangement joins TRBV7-2 to TRBJ2-3, with TRBD2 identical over 10 bases. Germline loops: CDR1 SGHTA, CDR2 FQGNSA. The V segment lost 4 bases and the J segment 6 bases; nucleotides outside the gene matches: 7. This CDR3 has 15 residues. CDR3 amino acids: CTSSSGLADGDTQYF. CDR3 DNA: TGTACCAGCAGCTCCGGACTAGCGGATGGGGATACGCAGTATTTT. The full variable domain, in which reference TRBV7-2 and TRBJ2-3 provide the parts outside the CDR3, is GAGVSQSPSNKVTEKGKDVELRCDPISGHTALYWYRQSLGQGLEFLIYFQGNSAPDKSGLPSDRFSAERTGGSVSTLTIQRTQQEDSAVYLCTSSSGLADGDTQYFGPGTRLTVL.

As regards this clonotype: This could be a read error, since a much larger clone is one nucleotide away. This rearrangement joins TRBV7-9 to TRBJ2-3, with D perhaps matching TRBD1 (6 bases). Germline V CDR1 and CDR2: SEHNR, FQNEAQ (reference sequence). The length of the CDR3 is 17 residues. The CDR3 loop is CVSSPSHRTESTDTQYF. The DNA of the CDR3 is TGTGTCAGCAGTCCCAGTCATCGGACAGAGAGCACAGATACGCAGTATTTT.

This clonotype was seen ten or more times. This chain uses TRBV6-5 with TRBJ1-1, with D hard to call. CDR1 and CDR2 (germline): MNHEY, SVGAGI. This CDR3 is 13 amino acids long. Trimming left V 4 bases short and J 4 bases short, with 10 bases between. CDR3 residues: CASSSSFGTEAFF. CDR3 DNA: TGTGCCAGCAGTTCCTCGTTCGGCACTGAAGCTTTCTTT.

As for this clonotype: A much more abundant neighbour one base away suggests this may be a read error. The chain has TRBV24-1 and TRBJ1-6; TRBD1 is a possible D gene (6 bases). Germline CDR1 reads KGHDR; CDR2 reads SFDVKD. CDR3 length equals 15 residues. The CDR3 DNA reads TGTGCCGCCAGTGATTCCGGGACAAATAATTCACCCCTCCACTTT. Amino acids: CAASDSGTNNSPLHF.

Comments on this clonotype: This likely comes from a read error, as the CDR3 has no conserved phenylalanine or tryptophan at its end. The chain joins TRBV10-1 to TRBJ2-7; the D is unclear. Trimming removed 2 bases from V and 3 bases from J, with 8 bases in between. This CDR3 contains 13 residues. The germline V gene has CDR1 WNHNN and CDR2 SYGVQD (reference sequence). CDR3 amino acids: CASSEVPCYEQYL. The CDR3 nucleotides read TGCGCCAGCAGTGAGGTCCCCTGCTACGAGCAGTACCTC.

This rearrangement joins TRBV6-2 or TRBV6-3 to TRBJ2-1, with D tentatively TRBD1 or TRBD2 (5 bases each). Trimming pared 7 bases from V and 4 bases from J, leaving 17 bases between. Per germline, CDR1 MNHEY and CDR2 SVGEGT. The CDR3 totals 15 residues. This chain's CDR3 is CASNRSGTGYNEQFF. DNA for the CDR3: TGTGCCAGCAATCGCTCCGGGACGGGATACAATGAGCAGTTCTTC.

In this sample, this clonotype turned up once. The junction and the germline gene differ at one end; a read error may be behind it. This rearrangement joins TRBV5-5 to TRBJ2-1; D remains ambiguous. This CDR3 spans 14 amino acids. CDR1 is SGHKS and CDR2 is YYEKEE in the germline V gene (reference sequence). CDR3 bases: TGTGTCAGCAACTTGGCCGGAGCAGGCAATGAGCAGTTCTTC. Protein product: CVSNLAGAGNEQFF.

Details on this clonotype: A much bigger clone sits one base away, suggesting this may be a read error. The CDR3 reads CTSSPGSSGRAWETQYF. In DNA, the CDR3 is TGTACCAGCAGCCCTGGGTCCAGCGGGAGGGCATGGGAGACCCAGTACTTC. The V gene is TRBV28, the J gene TRBJ2-5; 10 bases line up with TRBD2. Germline V gene data show CDR1 as MDHEN and CDR2 as SYDVKM. The CDR3 length is 17 residues.

V is TRBV20-1 and J is TRBJ2-7; maybe TRBD2 (5 bases). The V gene lost 7 bases and the J gene lost 3 bases, with 19 bases spanning the gap. CDR3 size: 14 residues. The germline gives CDR1 DFQATT, CDR2 SNEGSKA (reference sequence). CDR3 sequence (DNA): TGCAGTGTTCGTCTAGCAGCAAGCTTCTACGAGCAGTACTTC. It specifies CSVRLAASFYEQYF.

Concerning this clonotype itself: Compared with germline, one end of the junction differs, possibly owing to a read error. The chain links TRBV6-1 to TRBJ2-2; D gene unclear. CDR3 length: 14 amino acids. Germline lookup yields CDR1 MNHNS and CDR2 SASEGT. The CDR3 protein is CASSPESVTWELFF. The CDR3 DNA reads TGTGCCAGCAGCCCCGAGTCAGTCACCTGGGAGCTGTTTTTT.